The rows below give T cell receptor beta chains drawn from one sample of a study of cytomegalovirus exposure and HLA in healthy donors. The protocol was immunoSEQ multiplex PCR, while the TCRdb copy is restricted to in-frame clones and leaves out a portion. The table records around 140,000 clones, more than 75% of them present only once. Sample: PBMCs. These receptors were obtained from a woman in her thirties or forties in good health and CMV-seropositive. Both conserved end residues are part of each CDR3. A D gene is named only where the DNA matches it firmly. Part of the rows lack a size; the others show once, few, many or a class for expanded clones.

D gene	clone size	J gene	V gene	CDR3 protein	CDR3 DNA
.	.	TRBJ2-7	TRBV28	CASSSPGLPEQYF	TGTGCCAGCAGTTCGCCGGGACTCCCTGAGCAGTACTTC
TRBD1	.	TRBJ2-7	TRBV5-1	CASSGPGQGYEQYF	TGCGCCAGCAGTGGGCCGGGACAGGGGTACGAGCAGTACTTC
.	.	TRBJ2-7	TRBV27	CASSSYRDGFYEQYF	TGTGCCAGCAGTTCCTACAGGGACGGTTTTTACGAGCAGTACTTC
TRBD2	.	TRBJ2-1	TRBV18	CASSPVSGSRNEQFF	TGTGCCAGCTCACCCGTCAGCGGGAGTCGAAATGAGCAGTTCTTC
.	.	TRBJ2-7	TRBV4-1	CASSQEGRLYEQYF	TGCGCCAGCAGCCAAGAGGGGAGGCTCTACGAGCAGTACTTC
.	.	TRBJ2-7	TRBV29-1	CSARQGGRYEQYF	TGCAGCGCGCGACAGGGAGGACGCTACGAGCAGTACTTC
.	.	TRBJ2-1	TRBV5-1	CASSLGSQNEQFF	TGCGCCAGCAGCTTGGGGTCTCAGAATGAGCAGTTCTTC
.	.	TRBJ2-3	TRBV5-5	CASSFLSLRTDTQYF	TGTGCCAGCAGCTTCCTATCCCTCCGCACAGATACGCAGTATTTT
.	.	TRBJ2-7	TRBV18	CASSPMGRGSYEQYF	TGTGCCAGCTCACCAATGGGCAGGGGATCCTACGAGCAGTACTTC
.	.	TRBJ2-5	TRBV7-6	CASSLEAGIKGTQYF	TGTGCCAGCAGCTTAGAGGCGGGGATTAAGGGGACCCAGTACTTC
TRBD2	few	TRBJ2-7	TRBV15	CATSRDGRAGGEQYF	TGTGCCACCAGCAGAGATGGCAGGGCGGGGGGAGAGCAGTACTTC
TRBD1	.	TRBJ1-4	TRBV11-3	CASSLIGTGFEKLFF	TGTGCCAGCAGCTTAATCGGGACAGGGTTTGAAAAACTGTTTTTT
.	.	TRBJ1-1	TRBV5-1	CASSSGQSNTEAFF	TGCGCCAGCAGCTCTGGACAGTCTAACACTGAAGCTTTCTTT
.	.	TRBJ1-5	TRBV28	CATFGDTYSNQPQHF	TGTGCCACTTTCGGGGACACATATAGCAATCAGCCCCAGCATTTT
TRBD1	once	TRBJ2-7	TRBV11-3	CASSLGTGNYEQYF	TGTGCCAGCAGCCTTGGGACAGGGAACTACGAGCAGTACTTC
TRBD1	.	TRBJ1-2	TRBV5-1	CASRRDRGNYGYTF	TGCGCCAGCAGAAGGGACAGGGGTAACTATGGCTACACCTTC
.	once	TRBJ2-1	TRBV27	CASSPLAASWRGEQFF	TGTGCCAGCAGCCCCCTCGCGGCCAGTTGGCGGGGTGAGCAGTTCTTC
.	.	TRBJ2-2	TRBV19	CASSIDSLINTGELFF	TGTGCCAGTAGTATAGACAGTTTAATAAACACCGGGGAGCTGTTTTTT
TRBD2	.	TRBJ2-5	TRBV5-4	CASSLASGVQETQYF	TGTGCCAGCAGCTTGGCCAGCGGGGTACAAGAGACCCAGTACTTC
TRBD2	few	TRBJ2-1	TRBV11-3	CASSAISGRAHNEQFF	TGTGCCAGCAGCGCTATTAGCGGGAGGGCCCACAATGAGCAGTTCTTC
.	.	TRBJ1-1	TRBV6-5	CASSGGTPSSTEAFF	TGTGCCAGCAGTGGCGGGACCCCATCTAGCACTGAAGCTTTCTTT
TRBD1	few	TRBJ1-2	TRBV6-5	CASSYGDRSYSSF	TGTGCCAGCAGTTACGGGGACAGATCCTACTCTTCCTTC
.	.	TRBJ2-1	TRBV5-1	CASSLGGEPAYNEQFF	TGCGCCAGCAGCTTAGGGGGAGAGCCAGCCTACAATGAGCAGTTCTTC